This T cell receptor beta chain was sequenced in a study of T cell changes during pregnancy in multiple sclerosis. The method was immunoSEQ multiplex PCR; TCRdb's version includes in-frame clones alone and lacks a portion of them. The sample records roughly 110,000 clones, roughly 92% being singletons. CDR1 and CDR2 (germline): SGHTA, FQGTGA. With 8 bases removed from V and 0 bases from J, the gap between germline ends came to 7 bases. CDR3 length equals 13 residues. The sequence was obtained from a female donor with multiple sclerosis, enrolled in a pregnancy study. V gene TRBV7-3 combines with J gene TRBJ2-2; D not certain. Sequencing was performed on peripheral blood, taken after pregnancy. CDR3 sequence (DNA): TGTGCCAGCGGCACCCCGAACACCGGGGAGCTGTTTTTT. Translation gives CASGTPNTGELFF.